This T cell receptor beta chain stems from a study of human T cells and chemical hapten exposure. The study's findings and limits: Expanded TCRs clustered into significantly more large CDR3 similarity groups than controls, the analysis revealed. No shift was seen in TCRs above 1 in 1000 frequency with DPC sensitization.

TCRdb called the RACE reads again in MiXCR, with one record for every CDR3 protein. The sample consists of some 190,000 distinct CDR3 sequences, about a fifth of them appearing once. The time point was: patch test 1, 2 weeks after DPC sensitization. As for treatment: therapeutic diphenylcyclopropenone sensitization with weekly scalp DPC. The V and J ends lost 4 bases and 5 bases respectively, with 20 bases between them. The CDR3 length is 17 residues. Germline V lookup: CDR1 MNHEY, CDR2 SVGAGI. In regard to this clonotype: Its antigen is still unknown.

V and J are TRBV6-5 and TRBJ2-2; TRBD2 is a possible D gene (5 bases). This TCR was sampled from a woman aged 45-59 years with alopecia areata. Some clones in this sample may be carry-over from other donors' samples. The specimen was whole blood, collected in connection with sensitization to the hapten diphenylcyclopropenone (DPC). CDR3 DNA: TGTGCCAGCAGTTTTAGCAAGGGAGCCCCCCCAACCGGGGAGCTGTTTTTT. Protein product: CASSFSKGAPPTGELFF.